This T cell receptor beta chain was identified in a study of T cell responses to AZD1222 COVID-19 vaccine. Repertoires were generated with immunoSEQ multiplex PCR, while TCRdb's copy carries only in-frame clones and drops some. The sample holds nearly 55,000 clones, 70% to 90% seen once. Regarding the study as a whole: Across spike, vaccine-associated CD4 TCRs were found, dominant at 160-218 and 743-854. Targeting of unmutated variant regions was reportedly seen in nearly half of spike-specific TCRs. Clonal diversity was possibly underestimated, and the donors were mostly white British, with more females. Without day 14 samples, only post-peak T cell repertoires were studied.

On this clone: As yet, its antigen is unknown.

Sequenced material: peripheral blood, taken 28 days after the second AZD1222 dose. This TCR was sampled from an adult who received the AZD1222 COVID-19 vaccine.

CDR3 sequence (DNA): TGTGCCAGTACCGGACTAGTTTTAGGGAACAATGAGCAGTTCTTC. Encoded protein: CASTGLVLGNNEQFF. This chain connects TRBV19 to TRBJ2-1; 7 positions match TRBD2. From germline, CDR1 is LNHDA and CDR2 SQIVND (reference sequence). This CDR3 has 15 amino acids. With V trimmed by 7 bases and J by 5 bases, 11 bases remained unmatched.